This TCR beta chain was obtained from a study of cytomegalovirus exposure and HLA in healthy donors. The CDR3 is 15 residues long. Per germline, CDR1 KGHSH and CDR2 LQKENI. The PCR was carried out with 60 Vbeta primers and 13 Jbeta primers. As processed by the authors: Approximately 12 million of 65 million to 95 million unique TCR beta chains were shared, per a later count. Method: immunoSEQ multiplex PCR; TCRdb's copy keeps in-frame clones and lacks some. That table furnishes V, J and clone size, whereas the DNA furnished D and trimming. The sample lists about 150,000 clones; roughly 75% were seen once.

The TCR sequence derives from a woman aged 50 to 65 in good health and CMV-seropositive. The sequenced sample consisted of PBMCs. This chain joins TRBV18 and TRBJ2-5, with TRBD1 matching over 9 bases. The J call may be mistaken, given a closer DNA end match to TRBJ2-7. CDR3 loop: CASSPGTGIRYEQYF. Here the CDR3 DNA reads TGTGCCAGCTCACCAGGGACAGGGATTCGCTACGAGCAGTACTTC.